The present T cell receptor beta chain was sequenced within a study of T cells in Graves' hyperthyroidism and ophthalmopathy. Germline values: CDR1 LGHNT, CDR2 FRNRAP. This CDR3 is built from 16 residues. The trim removed 3 bases at V and 2 bases at J, leaving 9 bases unmatched. What was amplified from RNA transcripts were TCR beta CDR3 regions. First-round RT-PCR targeting the TCR CDR3 was performed with the HTBI primer set. TCRdb reprocessed the multiplex PCR reads via MiXCR and lists one record per CDR3 protein. This sample has about 360,000 distinct CDR3 sequences, with 20% to 25% found just once.

Sequencing was carried out using blood. The clonotype comes from a man aged 45-65 years with Graves' hyperthyroidism. V is TRBV12-5 and J is TRBJ1-1; TRBD1 matches 7 bases. CDR3 in amino acids: CASGLLGDRPNTEAFF. As DNA, the CDR3 is TGTGCTAGTGGTTTACTTGGGGACAGACCAAACACTGAAGCTTTCTTT.